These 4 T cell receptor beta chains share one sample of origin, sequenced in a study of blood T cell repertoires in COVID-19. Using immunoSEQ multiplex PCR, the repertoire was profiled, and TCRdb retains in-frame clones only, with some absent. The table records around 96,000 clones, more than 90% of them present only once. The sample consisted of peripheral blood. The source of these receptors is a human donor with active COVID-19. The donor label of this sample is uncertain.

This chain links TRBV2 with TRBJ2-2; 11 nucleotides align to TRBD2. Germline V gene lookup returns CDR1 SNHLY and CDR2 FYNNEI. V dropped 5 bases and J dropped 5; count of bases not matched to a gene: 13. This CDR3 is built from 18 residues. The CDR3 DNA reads TGTGCCAGCAGTATTGGACTAGCGGGCTCCCCCCTTACCGGGGAGCTGTTTTTT. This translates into CASSIGLAGSPLTGELFF. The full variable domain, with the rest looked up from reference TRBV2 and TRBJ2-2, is EPEVTQTPSHQVTQMGQEVILRCVPISNHLYFYWYRQILGQKVEFLVSFYNNEISEKSEIFDDQFSVERPDGSNFTLKIRSTKLEDSAMYFCASSIGLAGSPLTGELFFGEGSRLTVL.

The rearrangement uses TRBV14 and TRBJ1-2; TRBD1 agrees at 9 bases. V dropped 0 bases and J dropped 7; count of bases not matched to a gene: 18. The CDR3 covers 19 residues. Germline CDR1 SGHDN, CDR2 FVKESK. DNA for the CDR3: TGTGCCAGCAGCCAAGAGCGTAAGGCTTCGGGACAGGGAACCGGTGGCTACACCTTC. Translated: CASSQERKASGQGTGGYTF.

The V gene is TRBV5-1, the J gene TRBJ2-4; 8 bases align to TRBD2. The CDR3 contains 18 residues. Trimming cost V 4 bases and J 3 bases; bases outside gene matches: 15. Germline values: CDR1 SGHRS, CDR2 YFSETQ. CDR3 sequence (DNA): TGCGCCAGCAGCCGGGGGGCGGGAGCGGGAGTGGTCAAAAACATTCAGTACTTC. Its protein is CASSRGAGAGVVKNIQYF.

The CDR3 nucleotides read TGTGCCAGCAGCCCTAGCGGGGCTAGCACAGATACGCAGTATTTT. It encodes CASSPSGASTDTQYF. V usage is TRBV7-2 and J usage is TRBJ2-3, with 9 bases that match TRBD2. Trimming removed 5 bases from V and 0 bases from J; junction bases left unmatched: 3. Looked up from germline, CDR1 is SGHTA and CDR2 is FQGNSA. The CDR3 has 15 amino acids.